Given below is one TCR beta chain in context. Sequencing used immunoSEQ multiplex PCR; TCRdb keeps in-frame clones, though not all of them. In the table there are tens of thousands of clones, roughly nine tenths of which are singletons. These data come from a study of T cell changes during pregnancy in multiple sclerosis. V gave up 10 bases and J gave up 6 bases, with 25 bases separating them. The length of the CDR3 is 15 residues. Germline V gene data show CDR1 as MNHEY and CDR2 as SVGAGI. This receptor was taken from a female donor in good health, enrolled as a control in a pregnancy study. The sequenced sample was peripheral blood, obtained in the third trimester of pregnancy. V is TRBV6-5 and J is TRBJ2-7; D is ambiguous. CDR3 sequence reads: CATAWSPTPLREQYF. The CDR3 coding sequence is TGTGCCACCGCATGGAGCCCTACACCCCTACGCGAGCAGTACTTC.